The T cell receptor (beta chain) under discussion was sequenced for a study of monozygotic twins with inflammatory bowel disease. Germline V gene sequence: CDR1 SEHNR, CDR2 FQNEAQ (reference sequence). The CDR3 spans 14 residues. Following a re-call of the 5' RACE reads, TCRdb has one entry per CDR3 protein and lacks DNA. The table gives around 190,000 distinct CDR3 sequences; the top ten clones make up roughly 1.7% of it. General study results and limits: Twins with IBD were found to have lower TCRbeta diversity (inverse Simpson) than healthy co-twins. Clonotype overlap with others was lower in IBD patients than in healthy twins, a difference that was greatest with disease activity.

In the case of this clonotype: Antigen: not known.

The chain is built from TRBV7-9 and TRBJ1-2; TCRdb lists TRBD1, though no DNA is available to test this call. Sequencing input: blood. The TCR was taken from a human donor with ulcerative colitis or Crohn's disease, or a healthy co-twin of an affected twin (not recorded which). The CDR3 sequence is CASSLRQGIDGYTF.